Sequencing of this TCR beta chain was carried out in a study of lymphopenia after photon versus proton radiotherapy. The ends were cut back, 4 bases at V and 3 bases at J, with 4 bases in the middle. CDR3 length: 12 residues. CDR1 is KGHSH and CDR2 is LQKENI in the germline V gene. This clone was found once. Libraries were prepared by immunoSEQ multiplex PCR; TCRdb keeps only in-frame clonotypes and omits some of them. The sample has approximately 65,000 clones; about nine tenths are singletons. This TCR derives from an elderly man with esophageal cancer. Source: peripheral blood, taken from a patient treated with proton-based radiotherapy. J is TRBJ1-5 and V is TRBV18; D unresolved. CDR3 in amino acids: CASSRDNQPQHF. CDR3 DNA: TGTGCCAGCTCACGGGACAATCAGCCCCAGCATTTT. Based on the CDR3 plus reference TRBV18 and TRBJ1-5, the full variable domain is NAGVMQNPRHLVRRRGQEARLRCSPMKGHSHVYWYRQLPEEGLKFMVYLQKENIIDESGMPKERFSAEFPKEGPSILRIQQVVRGDSAAYFCASSRDNQPQHFGDGTRLSIL.